This T cell receptor beta chain was recorded in a study of blood T cell repertoires in COVID-19. Study details: Samples came from the United States, Italy and Spain, spanning acute and convalescent COVID-19.

The germline V gene has CDR1 SNHLY and CDR2 FYNNEI. V was clipped by 4 bases and J by 1 base; unmatched bases: 4. This CDR3 has 15 amino acids. Researchers sorted participants into cohorts using their self-reported clinical history. Some clones are missing from TCRdb's copy, which holds only in-frame ones; the method was immunoSEQ multiplex PCR. The sample has hundreds of thousands of clones, about 89% seen once. The rearrangement joins TRBV2 to TRBJ2-5; 9 nucleotides align to TRBD2. Sequenced input: PBMCs or T cells enriched from blood (not recorded which). The sequence was obtained from a woman in her thirties or forties who had recovered from COVID-19. The CDR3 DNA reads TGTGCCAGCAGTGTGGCTAGCGGGACCCAAGAGACCCAGTACTTC. This codes for CASSVASGTQETQYF. The full variable domain, its missing parts supplied by reference TRBV2 and TRBJ2-5, is EPEVTQTPSHQVTQMGQEVILRCVPISNHLYFYWYRQILGQKVEFLVSFYNNEISEKSEIFDDQFSVERPDGSNFTLKIRSTKLEDSAMYFCASSVASGTQETQYFGPGTRLLVL.